This T cell receptor (beta chain) was recovered during a study of CD8 T cells in ankylosing spondylitis. Study results and caveats: Some of the motif variants had earlier been found in reactive arthritis patients' fluid and blood. With a CD8+ phenotype, disease-linked clones were relatively rare in peripheral blood. Seemingly characteristic of ankylosing spondylitis blood was a TCR beta motif consisting of eight highly homologous variants. Disease-linked clones reportedly concentrated significantly in matched ankylosing spondylitis synovial fluid.

This clonotype has a handful of counts. Its antigen is not known. TCRdb redid the calling of the 5' RACE reads with MiXCR, one entry per CDR3 protein. The sample shows around 540,000 distinct CDR3 sequences, roughly 13% of them seen only once. This CDR3 has 13 amino acids. Trimming pared 4 bases from V and 8 bases from J, leaving 14 bases between. Germline V gene sequence: CDR1 GTSNPN, CDR2 SVGIG (reference sequence). The chain is built from TRBV30 and TRBJ1-4; D not resolved. Sequenced: blood, either unsorted or a sorted T cell fraction (not recorded which). The clonotype comes from a male donor with ankylosing spondylitis. CDR3 amino acids: CAWTEYAGEKLFF. CDR3 DNA: TGTGCCTGGACCGAGTACGCCGGAGAAAAACTGTTTTTT.